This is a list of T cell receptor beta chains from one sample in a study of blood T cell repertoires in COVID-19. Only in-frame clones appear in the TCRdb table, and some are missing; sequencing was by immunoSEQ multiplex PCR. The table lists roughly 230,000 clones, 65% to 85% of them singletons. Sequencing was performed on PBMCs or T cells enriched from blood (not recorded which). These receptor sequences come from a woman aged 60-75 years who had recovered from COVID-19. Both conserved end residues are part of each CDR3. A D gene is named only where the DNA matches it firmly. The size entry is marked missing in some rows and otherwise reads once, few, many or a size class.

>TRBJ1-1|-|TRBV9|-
CASSVAPHTEAFF
TGTGCCAGCAGCGTAGCTCCTCACACTGAAGCTTTCTTT
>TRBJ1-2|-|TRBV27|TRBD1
CASSLSLPGQGGYGYTF
TGTGCCAGCAGTTTAAGCTTACCGGGACAGGGCGGCTATGGCTACACCTTC
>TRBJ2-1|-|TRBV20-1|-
CSVQVYDEQFF
TGCAGTGTACAGGTATACGATGAGCAGTTCTTC
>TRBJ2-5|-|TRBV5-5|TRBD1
CASSRQGGETQYF
TGTGCCAGCAGCCGACAGGGGGGAGAGACCCAGTACTTC
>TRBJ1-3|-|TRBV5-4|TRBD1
CASSAGQGPGNTIYF
TGTGCCAGCAGCGCGGGACAGGGACCTGGAAACACCATATATTTT
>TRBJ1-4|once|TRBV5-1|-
CASSGGEKLFF
TGCGCCAGCTCCGGGGGGGAAAAACTGTTTTTT
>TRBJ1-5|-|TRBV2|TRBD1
CASTLDRGKGQPQHF
TGTGCCAGCACCCTCGACAGGGGGAAGGGACAGCCCCAGCATTTT
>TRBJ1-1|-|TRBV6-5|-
CATQVTGSGTEAFF
TGTGCCACCCAGGTGACAGGCTCGGGCACTGAAGCTTTCTTT
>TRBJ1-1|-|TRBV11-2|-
CASSFGVRTEAFF
TGTGCCAGCAGCTTCGGAGTAAGGACTGAAGCTTTCTTT
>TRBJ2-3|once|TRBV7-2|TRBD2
CASSLVGGRSTDTQYF
TGTGCCAGCAGCTTAGTGGGAGGGCGCAGCACAGATACGCAGTATTTT
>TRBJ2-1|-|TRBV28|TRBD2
CASKTSGYPHGGEQFF
TGTGCCAGCAAAACTAGCGGCTACCCCCACGGTGGCGAGCAGTTCTTC
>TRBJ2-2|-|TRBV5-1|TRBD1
CASSLAGSGTGGVVGYGELFF
TGCGCCAGCAGCTTGGCCGGCTCCGGGACAGGGGGCGTCGTGGGTTACGGGGAGCTGTTTTTT
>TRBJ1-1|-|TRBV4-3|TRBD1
CASSQDLRTGGTEAFF
TGCGCCAGCAGCCAAGACCTTAGGACAGGGGGCACTGAAGCTTTCTTT
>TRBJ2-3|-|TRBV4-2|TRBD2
CASSQGTSEDTQYF
TGTGCCAGCAGCCAAGGGACTAGCGAAGATACGCAGTATTTT
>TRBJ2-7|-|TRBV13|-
CASSWGRMGQYF
TGTGCCAGCAGCTGGGGGCGCATGGGGCAGTACTTC
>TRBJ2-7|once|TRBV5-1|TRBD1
CASRSGTGGFEQYF
TGCGCCAGCCGATCTGGGACAGGGGGGTTCGAGCAGTACTTC
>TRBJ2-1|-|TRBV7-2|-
CASSSGGTVTNEQFF
TGTGCCAGCAGCTCAGGGGGGACAGTTACCAATGAGCAGTTCTTC
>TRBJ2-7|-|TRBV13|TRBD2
CASSPRGVSYEQYF
TGTGCCAGCAGCCCCCGGGGGGTATCCTACGAGCAGTACTTC
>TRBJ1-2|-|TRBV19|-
CASSIRRGKENYGYTF
TGTGCCAGTAGTATACGAAGGGGGAAGGAAAACTATGGCTACACCTTC
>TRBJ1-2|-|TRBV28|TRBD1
CASSPGTVPVYGYTF
TGTGCCAGCAGTCCCGGGACAGTCCCTGTCTATGGCTACACCTTC
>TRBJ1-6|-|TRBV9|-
CASSVGGVPYNSPLHF
TGTGCCAGCAGCGTAGGGGGGGTCCCCTATAATTCACCCCTCCACTTT
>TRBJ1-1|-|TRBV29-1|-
CSAARQLNTEAFF
TGCAGCGCCGCCCGACAGTTGAACACTGAAGCTTTCTTT
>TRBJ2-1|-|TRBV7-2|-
CASSLALYNEQFF
TGTGCCAGCAGCTTAGCCCTCTACAATGAGCAGTTCTTC
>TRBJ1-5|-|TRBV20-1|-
CSASMGQWEPQHF
TGCAGTGCTAGTATGGGGCAGTGGGAGCCCCAGCATTTT
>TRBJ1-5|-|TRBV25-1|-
CASSGGLEPQHF
TGTGCCAGCAGTGGAGGGCTTGAGCCCCAGCATTTT
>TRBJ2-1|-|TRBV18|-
CASSPQVGEQFF
TGTGCCAGCTCACCGCAGGTCGGTGAGCAGTTCTTC
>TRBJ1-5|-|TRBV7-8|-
CASSLGGQPNQPQHF
TGTGCCAGCAGCTTAGGAGGACAGCCCAATCAGCCCCAGCATTTT
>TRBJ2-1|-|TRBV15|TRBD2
CATSRDTSGRLTYNEQFF
TGTGCCACCAGCAGAGATACTAGCGGGAGGTTGACCTACAATGAGCAGTTCTTC
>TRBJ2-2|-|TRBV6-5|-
CASTQGSAGELFF
TGTGCCAGCACCCAGGGTTCTGCCGGGGAGCTGTTTTTT
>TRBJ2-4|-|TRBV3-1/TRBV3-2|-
CASSPVGLAKNIQYF
TGTGCCAGCAGCCCTGTCGGACTAGCCAAAAACATTCAGTACTTC
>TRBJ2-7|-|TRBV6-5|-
CASYATDCLYEQYF
TGTGCCAGCTATGCCACGGACTGCCTCTACGAGCAGTACTTC
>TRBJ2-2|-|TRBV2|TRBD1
CASSGDRASTGELFF
TGTGCCAGCAGTGGGGACAGGGCCTCCACCGGGGAGCTGTTTTTT
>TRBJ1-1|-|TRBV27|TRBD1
CASSFRQGLDGTEAFF
TGTGCCAGCAGTTTCCGACAGGGATTGGATGGCACTGAAGCTTTCTTT
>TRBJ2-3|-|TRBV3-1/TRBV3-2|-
CASSQDILGQSLDTQYF
TGTGCCAGCAGCCAAGATATCCTAGGACAGTCGTTGGATACGCAGTATTTT
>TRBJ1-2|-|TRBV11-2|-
CASSSLSINYGYTF
TGTGCCAGCAGCTCATTGTCTATAAACTATGGCTACACCTTC
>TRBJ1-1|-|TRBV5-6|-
CASSAGWEAFF
TGTGCCAGCAGCGCGGGGTGGGAAGCTTTCTTT
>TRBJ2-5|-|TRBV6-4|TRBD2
CASSPQGLASETQYF
TGTGCCAGCAGCCCCCAAGGACTAGCGTCAGAGACCCAGTACTTC
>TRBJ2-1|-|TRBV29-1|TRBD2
CSVRTSGPRGNNEQFF
TGCAGCGTTCGGACTAGCGGACCGCGGGGGAACAATGAGCAGTTCTTC
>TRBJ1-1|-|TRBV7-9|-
CASSATGMNTEAFF
TGTGCCAGCAGCGCCACAGGCATGAACACTGAAGCTTTCTTT